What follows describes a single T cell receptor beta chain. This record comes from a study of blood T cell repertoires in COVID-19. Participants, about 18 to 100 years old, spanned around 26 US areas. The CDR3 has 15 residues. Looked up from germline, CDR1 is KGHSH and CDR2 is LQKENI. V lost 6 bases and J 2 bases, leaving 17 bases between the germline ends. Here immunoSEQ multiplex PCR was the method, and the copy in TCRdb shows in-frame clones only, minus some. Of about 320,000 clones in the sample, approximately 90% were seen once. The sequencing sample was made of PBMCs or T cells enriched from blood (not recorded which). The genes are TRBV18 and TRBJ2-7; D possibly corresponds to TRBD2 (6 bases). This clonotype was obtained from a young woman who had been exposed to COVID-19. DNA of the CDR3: TGTGCCAGCTCGCCTAGCCGTAGCGGCACCTACGAGCAGTACTTC. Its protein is CASSPSRSGTYEQYF.